This entry concerns a single TCR beta chain. The antigen is undetermined. This specimen comes from a study of T cells after yellow fever vaccination. Study overall: The fractions with low cell numbers were processed using SMART-Seq v4 Ultra Low Input.

The germline V gene encodes CDR1 SQVTM and CDR2 ANQGSEA. The CDR3 extends over 14 amino acids. The ends were cut back, 3 bases at V and 4 bases at J, with 12 bases in the middle. Study-level points and caveats: Across the CD4 and CD8 compartments, a small share of clonotypes was present in both. Primary-vaccination clones mostly resurfaced post-booster (nearly 97% CD4, just under 90% CD8).

One entry per CDR3 protein results from TCRdb running MiXCR on the 5' RACE reads. The table has some 160,000 distinct CDR3 sequences, around 9.3% seen once; the top ten hold roughly a third. The chain links TRBV29-1 to TRBJ2-2; D tentatively fits TRBD1 or TRBD2 (5 bases each). The source material was CD8+ T cells sorted from PBMCs, sampled 45 days after the yellow fever booster vaccination. The receptor was derived from a man younger than 35 who received the YFV17D yellow fever vaccine. CDR3 in amino acids: CSVDPGASTGELFF. CDR3 nucleotide sequence: TGCAGCGTTGATCCCGGGGCCAGCACCGGGGAGCTGTTTTTT.